Shown below are 10 T cell receptor beta chains from a single sample sequenced in a study of T-cell memory formation after mild COVID-19 listed by TCRdb under 2021. Library construction relied on 5' RACE. The listed sequencing device is Illumina NovaSeq 6000. In TCRdb, the public reads were trimmed at Q25 with fastp and aligned with MiXCR, with productive beta chains retained. Each record represents a unique CDR3 protein, reported with the most common genes and DNA among its rows. The sample includes 450,000 to 700,000 distinct CDR3 sequences, with over 15% observed a single time. More than 10% of the sample is taken by the ten largest. The specimen was PBMCs or a T cell subset sorted from them (not recorded which). The source is an adult woman who had mild COVID-19 (a few samples of this study predate the infection). The sample titles of this study are shuffled in the database, so cell type and time point are left out; the donor was told from shared clones.

This clonotype was seen a few times. In DNA form, the CDR3 reads TGTGCCAGCAGCCATTGGTATAGCGGGAGTCGAGAGCAGTACTTC. Translating gives CASSHWYSGSREQYF. The rearrangement links TRBV3-1 to TRBJ2-7, with 9 nucleotides matching TRBD2. This CDR3 contains 15 residues. Germline V gene lookup returns CDR1 LGHDT and CDR2 YNNKEL (reference sequence). Germline trimming cut 3 bases from V and 7 bases from J; bases unmatched to any gene: 10.

V gene TRBV29-1 combines with J gene TRBJ2-5; D call uncertain. The germline gives CDR1 SQVTM, CDR2 ANQGSEA. V shed 5 bases and J shed 2 bases, with 12 bases lying between them. The CDR3 extends over 13 amino acids. CDR3 nucleotides: TGCAGCGTTCAGGATGGCAGTCAAGAGACCCAGTACTTC. Protein: CSVQDGSQETQYF.

The chain recombines TRBV5-1 with TRBJ2-3; no definite D call. V gave up 5 bases and J gave up 7 bases, with 8 bases separating them. The CDR3 has 11 residues. In germline, CDR1 is SGHRS, CDR2 YFSETQ. CDR3 region: CASSGANTQYF. CDR3 DNA: TGCGCCAGCAGTGGAGCGAATACGCAGTATTTT.

This rearrangement joins TRBV6-5 to TRBJ1-2, with D possibly TRBD1 on 6 matching bases. The CDR3 is 14 amino acids. Germline-derived CDR1 and CDR2 are MNHEY and SVGAGI. Trimming removed 6 bases from V and 1 base from J, with 12 bases in between. CDR3 sequence (DNA): TGTGCCAGCAGGCCACAGGGATTTAACTATGGCTACACCTTC. Translating it yields CASRPQGFNYGYTF.

This clonotype came up a few times. This chain connects TRBV7-9 to TRBJ2-2, with a possible D match to TRBD1 (5 bases). The germline CDR1 and CDR2 sequences are SEHNR and FQNEAQ (reference sequence). The CDR3 extends over 15 amino acids. Trimming shortened V by 3 bases and J by 3 bases, and 11 bases separated the two germline ends. CDR3 in amino acids: CASSLLGLYTGELFF. The CDR3 DNA is TGTGCCAGCAGCTTGCTGGGGCTGTACACCGGGGAGCTGTTTTTT.

This chain joins TRBV7-3 and TRBJ2-7; no clear D. CDR1 is SGHTA and CDR2 is FQGTGA in the germline V gene. The V end lost 4 bases, the J end lost 6 bases, and 13 bases lay between the germline ends. The CDR3 is made up of 13 amino acids. The CDR3 sequence is CASSSPNSGEQYF. The DNA of the CDR3 is TGTGCCAGCAGCTCCCCGAACTCGGGCGAGCAGTACTTC. The complete variable domain, with remaining parts taken from reference TRBV7-3 and TRBJ2-7, reads GAGVSQTPSNKVTEKGKYVELRCDPISGHTALYWYRQSLGQGPEFLIYFQGTGAADDSGLPNDRFFAVRPEGSVSTLKIQRTERGDSAVYLCASSSPNSGEQYFGPGTRLTVT.

This clonotype has more than one count but fewer than ten. This sequence joins TRBV24-1 and TRBJ2-2, with 7 bases lining up with TRBD1. CDR1 is KGHDR, CDR2 SFDVKD, per germline. V was clipped by 7 bases and J by 6 bases; unmatched bases: 10. This CDR3 contains 15 residues. CDR3 sequence reads: CATRSPGTVPGELFF. The CDR3 DNA reads TGTGCCACCAGGAGCCCCGGGACAGTCCCCGGGGAGCTGTTTTTT.

V is TRBV20-1 and J is TRBJ2-7; 8 bases are a match to TRBD1. The ends lost 4 bases at V and 4 bases at J; junction bases unmatched: 3. The CDR3 contains 12 residues. Germline CDR1 reads DFQATT; CDR2 reads SNEGSKA (reference sequence). In nucleotides, the CDR3 is TGCAGTGCTACCGACAGGGGTTACGAGCAGTACTTC. Its protein is CSATDRGYEQYF.

The chain links TRBV4-1 to TRBJ2-1, with D perhaps given as TRBD1 or TRBD2 (5 bases each). CDR1 MGHRA and CDR2 YSYEKL come from the germline V gene. V gave up 4 bases and J gave up 8 bases, with 15 bases separating them. The CDR3 runs to 14 residues. The CDR3 reads CASSPLGLGDEQFF. The CDR3 coding sequence is TGCGCCAGCAGCCCGCTCGGGTTGGGGGATGAGCAGTTCTTC.

The chain recombines TRBV3-1 with TRBJ1-2; tentative D call: TRBD1 (5 bases). CDR3 size: 18 residues. CDR1 and CDR2 from the germline V gene are LGHDT and YNNKEL (reference sequence). V was cut by 0 bases and J by 0 bases, with 17 bases left in between. CDR3 region: CASSQDYGGGFTNYGYTF. The CDR3 DNA is TGTGCCAGCAGCCAAGATTACGGCGGGGGATTTACTAACTATGGCTACACCTTC.